This T cell receptor beta chain was sequenced in a study of blood T cell repertoires in COVID-19. Study information: Collection of acute and convalescent COVID-19 samples took place in the United States, Italy and Spain. Sources were T cells, B-cell-depleted T cells, or PBMCs; the material itself was cDNA or gDNA.

TCRdb's table, derived via immunoSEQ multiplex PCR, lists solely in-frame clones and lacks some. The profile shows about 220,000 clones, about 80% of them singletons. This CDR3 region has 15 residues. The V gene end was trimmed by 2 bases and the J gene end by 5 bases; junction bases not matched to a gene: 9. Germline V gene lookup returns CDR1 SGHTA and CDR2 FQGNSA. Material for sequencing was peripheral blood. The origin of this receptor is a woman aged 60 to 75 with acute or convalescent COVID-19. The chain is built from TRBV7-2 and TRBJ2-7; 7 bases line up with TRBD2. Here the CDR3 DNA reads TGTGCCAGCAGCTTAATGGGAGGGTTTCAGGACGAGCAGTACTTC. Its translation: CASSLMGGFQDEQYF.